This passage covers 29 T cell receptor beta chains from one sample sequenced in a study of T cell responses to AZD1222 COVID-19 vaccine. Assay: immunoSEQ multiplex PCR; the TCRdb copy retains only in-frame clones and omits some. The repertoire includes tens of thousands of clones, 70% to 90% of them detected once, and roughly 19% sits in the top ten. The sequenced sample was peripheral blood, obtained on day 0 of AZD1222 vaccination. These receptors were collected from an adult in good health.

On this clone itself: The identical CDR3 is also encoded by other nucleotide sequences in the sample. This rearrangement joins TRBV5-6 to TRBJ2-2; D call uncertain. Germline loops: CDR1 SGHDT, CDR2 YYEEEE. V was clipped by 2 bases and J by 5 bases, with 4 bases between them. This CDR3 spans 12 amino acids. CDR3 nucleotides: TGTGCCAGCAGCTTCCGGACCGGGGAGCTGTTTTTT. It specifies CASSFRTGELFF.

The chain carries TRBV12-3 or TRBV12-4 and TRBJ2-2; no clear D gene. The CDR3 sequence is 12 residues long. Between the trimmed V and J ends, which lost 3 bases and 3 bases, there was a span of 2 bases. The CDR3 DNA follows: TGTGCCAGCAGTTTCCACACCGGGGAGCTGTTTTTT. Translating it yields CASSFHTGELFF.

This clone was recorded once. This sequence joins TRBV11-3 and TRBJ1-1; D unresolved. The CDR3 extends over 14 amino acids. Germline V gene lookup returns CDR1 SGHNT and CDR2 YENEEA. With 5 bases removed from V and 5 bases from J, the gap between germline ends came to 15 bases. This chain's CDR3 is CASSQSGVLTEAFF. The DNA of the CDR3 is TGTGCCAGCAGCCAGTCCGGGGTCCTTACTGAAGCTTTCTTT. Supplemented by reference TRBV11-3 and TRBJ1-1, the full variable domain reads EAGVVQSPRYKIIEKKQPVAFWCNPISGHNTLYWYLQNLGQGPELLIRYENEEAVDDSQLPKDRFSAERLKGVDSTLKIQPAELGDSAVYLCASSQSGVLTEAFFGQGTRLTVV.

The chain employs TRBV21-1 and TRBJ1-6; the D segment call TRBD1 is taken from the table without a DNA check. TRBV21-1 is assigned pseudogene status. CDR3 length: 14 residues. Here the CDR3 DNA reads TGTGCCAGCAGCAAAGACAGGGATAATTCACCCCTCCACTTT. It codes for CASSKDRDNSPLHF.

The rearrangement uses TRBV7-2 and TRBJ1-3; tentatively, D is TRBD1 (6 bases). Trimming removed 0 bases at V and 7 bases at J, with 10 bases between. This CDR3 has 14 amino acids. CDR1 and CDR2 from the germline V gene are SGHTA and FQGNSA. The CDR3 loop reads CASSLAGGANTIYF. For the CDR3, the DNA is TGTGCCAGCAGCTTAGCAGGGGGGGCGAACACCATATATTTT.

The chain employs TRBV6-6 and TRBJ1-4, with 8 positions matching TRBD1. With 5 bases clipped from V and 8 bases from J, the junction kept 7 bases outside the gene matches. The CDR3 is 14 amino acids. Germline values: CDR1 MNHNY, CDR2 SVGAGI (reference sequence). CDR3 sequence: CASSIRTGLEKLFF. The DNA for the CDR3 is TGTGCCAGCAGTATTCGGACAGGGCTGGAAAAACTGTTTTTT.

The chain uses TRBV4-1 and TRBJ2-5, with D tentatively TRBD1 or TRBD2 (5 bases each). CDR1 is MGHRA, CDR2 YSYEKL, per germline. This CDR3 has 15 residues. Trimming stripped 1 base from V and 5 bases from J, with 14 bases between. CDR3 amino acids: CASSQGGPPGETQYF. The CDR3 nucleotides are TGCGCCAGCAGCCAAGGGGGACCGCCGGGGGAGACCCAGTACTTC.

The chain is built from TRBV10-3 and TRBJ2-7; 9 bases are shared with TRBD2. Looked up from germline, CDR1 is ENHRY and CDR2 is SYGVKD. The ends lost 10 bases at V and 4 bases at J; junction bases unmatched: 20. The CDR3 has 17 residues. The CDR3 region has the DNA TGTGCCAGCGCCACAGGGGCCGGTAGCGGGAGTTGGTACGAGCAGTACTTC. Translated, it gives CASATGAGSGSWYEQYF.

CDR3 sequence reads: CASRTGGRGSNQPQHF. For the CDR3, the DNA is TGTGCCAGCAGGACAGGGGGTAGAGGTAGCAATCAGCCCCAGCATTTT. The genes are TRBV2 and TRBJ1-5, with TRBD1 matching 9 bases. Trimming cost V 6 bases and J 0 bases; bases outside gene matches: 6. The germline V gene encodes CDR1 SNHLY and CDR2 FYNNEI. The CDR3 is made up of 16 amino acids.

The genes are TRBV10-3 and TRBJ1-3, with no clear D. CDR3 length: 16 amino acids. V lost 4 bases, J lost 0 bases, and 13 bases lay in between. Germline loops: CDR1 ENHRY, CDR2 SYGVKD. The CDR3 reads CAISGVTPYSGNTIYF. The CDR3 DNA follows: TGTGCCATCAGTGGAGTGACGCCCTACTCTGGAAACACCATATATTTT.

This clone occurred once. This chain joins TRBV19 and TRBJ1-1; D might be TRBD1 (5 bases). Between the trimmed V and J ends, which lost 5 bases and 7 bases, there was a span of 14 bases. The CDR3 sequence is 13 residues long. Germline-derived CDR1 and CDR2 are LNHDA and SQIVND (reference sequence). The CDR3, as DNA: TGTGCCAGTAGTCCAAGGGCAGGGCATGAAGCTTTCTTT. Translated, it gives CASSPRAGHEAFF.

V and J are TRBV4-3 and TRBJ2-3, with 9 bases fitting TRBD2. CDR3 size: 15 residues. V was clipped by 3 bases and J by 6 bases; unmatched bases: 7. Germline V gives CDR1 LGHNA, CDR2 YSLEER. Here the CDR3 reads CASSQVAGAADTQYF. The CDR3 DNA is TGCGCCAGCAGCCAGGTAGCGGGAGCTGCGGATACGCAGTATTTT.

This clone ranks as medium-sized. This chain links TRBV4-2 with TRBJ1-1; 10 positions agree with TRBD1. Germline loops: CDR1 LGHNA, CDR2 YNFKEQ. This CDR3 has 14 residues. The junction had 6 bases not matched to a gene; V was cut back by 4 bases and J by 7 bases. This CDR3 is CASSPTGGRDEAFF. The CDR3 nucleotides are TGTGCCAGCAGCCCGACAGGGGGCAGGGATGAAGCTTTCTTT.

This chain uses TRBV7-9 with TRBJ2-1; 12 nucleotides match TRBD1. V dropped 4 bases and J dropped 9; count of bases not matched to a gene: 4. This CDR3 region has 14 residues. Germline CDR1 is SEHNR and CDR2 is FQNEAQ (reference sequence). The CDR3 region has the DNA TGTGCCAGCAGCTCGGGACAGGGGGCGACTGAGCAGTTCTTC. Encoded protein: CASSSGQGATEQFF.

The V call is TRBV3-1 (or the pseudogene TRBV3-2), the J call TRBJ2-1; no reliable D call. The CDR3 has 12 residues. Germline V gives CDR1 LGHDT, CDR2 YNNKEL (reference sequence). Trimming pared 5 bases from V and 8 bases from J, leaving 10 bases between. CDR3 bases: TGTGCCAGCAGCATGCTCGCGGATGAGCAGTTCTTC. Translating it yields CASSMLADEQFF.

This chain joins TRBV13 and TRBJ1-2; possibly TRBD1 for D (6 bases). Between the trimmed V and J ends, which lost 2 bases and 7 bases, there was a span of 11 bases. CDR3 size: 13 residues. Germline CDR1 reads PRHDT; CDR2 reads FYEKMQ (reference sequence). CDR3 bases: TGTGCCAGCAGCTTAAACAGGGTTGGTGGCTACACCTTC. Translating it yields CASSLNRVGGYTF.

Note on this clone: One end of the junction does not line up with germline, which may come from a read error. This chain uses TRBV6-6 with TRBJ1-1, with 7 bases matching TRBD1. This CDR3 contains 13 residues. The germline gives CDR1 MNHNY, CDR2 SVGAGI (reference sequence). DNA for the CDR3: TGTGCCAGCACCCTTCAGACAGGGACTGTAGCTTTCTTT. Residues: CASTLQTGTVAFF.

The CDR3 region has the DNA TGTGCCAGCAGTCCAGGGAAGGGGTACGAGCAGTACTTC. Protein sequence: CASSPGKGYEQYF. V gene TRBV7-3 combines with J gene TRBJ2-7; weak D call: TRBD1 (5 bases). V was trimmed by 6 bases and J by 4 bases, leaving 13 bases between them. The CDR3 length is 13 residues. Looked up from germline, CDR1 is SGHTA and CDR2 is FQGTGA. Filled out from reference TRBV7-3 and TRBJ2-7, the complete variable domain reads GAGVSQTPSNKVTEKGKYVELRCDPISGHTALYWYRQSLGQGPEFLIYFQGTGAADDSGLPNDRFFAVRPEGSVSTLKIQRTERGDSAVYLCASSPGKGYEQYFGPGTRLTVT.

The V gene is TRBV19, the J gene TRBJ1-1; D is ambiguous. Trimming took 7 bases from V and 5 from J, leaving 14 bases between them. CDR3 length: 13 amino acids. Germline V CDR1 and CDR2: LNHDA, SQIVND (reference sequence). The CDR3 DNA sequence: TGTGCCAGTACTGCAACCCTGGGGACTGAAGCTTTCTTT. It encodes CASTATLGTEAFF.

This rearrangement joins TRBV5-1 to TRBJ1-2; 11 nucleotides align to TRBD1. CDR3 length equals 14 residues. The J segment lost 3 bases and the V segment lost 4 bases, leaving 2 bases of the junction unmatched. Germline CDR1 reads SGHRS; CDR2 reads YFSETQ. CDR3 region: CASSTGQGDYGYTF. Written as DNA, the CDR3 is TGCGCCAGCAGCACGGGACAGGGGGACTATGGCTACACCTTC.

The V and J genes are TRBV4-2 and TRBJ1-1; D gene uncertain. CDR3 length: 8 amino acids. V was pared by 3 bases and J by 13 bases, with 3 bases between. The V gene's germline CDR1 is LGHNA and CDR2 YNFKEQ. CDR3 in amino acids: CASSQIFF. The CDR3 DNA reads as TGTGCCAGCAGCCAGATTTTCTTT.

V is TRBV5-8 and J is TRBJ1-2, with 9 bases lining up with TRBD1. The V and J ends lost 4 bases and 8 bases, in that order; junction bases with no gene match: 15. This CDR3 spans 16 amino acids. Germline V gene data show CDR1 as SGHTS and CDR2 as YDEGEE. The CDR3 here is CASSPRGTGLARGYTF. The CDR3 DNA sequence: TGTGCCAGCAGCCCGCGGGGGACAGGGCTCGCTCGGGGCTACACCTTC.

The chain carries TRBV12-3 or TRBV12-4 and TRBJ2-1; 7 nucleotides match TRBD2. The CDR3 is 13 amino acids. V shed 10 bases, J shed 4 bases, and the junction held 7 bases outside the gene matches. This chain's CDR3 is CATGRLSYNEQFF. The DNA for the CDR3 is TGTGCCACCGGGAGGCTTTCATACAATGAGCAGTTCTTC.

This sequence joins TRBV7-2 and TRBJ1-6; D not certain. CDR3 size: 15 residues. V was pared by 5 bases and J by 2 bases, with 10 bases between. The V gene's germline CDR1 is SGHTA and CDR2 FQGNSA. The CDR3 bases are TGTGCCAGCAGCCCCACCGGGACCTATAATTCACCCCTCCACTTT. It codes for CASSPTGTYNSPLHF.

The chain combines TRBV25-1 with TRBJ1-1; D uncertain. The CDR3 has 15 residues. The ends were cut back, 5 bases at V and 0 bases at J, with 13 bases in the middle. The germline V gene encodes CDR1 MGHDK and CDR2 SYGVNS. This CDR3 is CASSPRRIMNTEAFF. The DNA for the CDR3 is TGTGCCAGCAGTCCCCGACGGATCATGAACACTGAAGCTTTCTTT. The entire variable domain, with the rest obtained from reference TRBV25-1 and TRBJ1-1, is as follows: EADIYQTPRYLVIGTGKKITLECSQTMGHDKMYWYQQDPGMELHLIHYSYGVNSTEKGDLSSESTVSRIRTEHFPLTLESARPSHTSQYLCASSPRRIMNTEAFFGQGTRLTVV.

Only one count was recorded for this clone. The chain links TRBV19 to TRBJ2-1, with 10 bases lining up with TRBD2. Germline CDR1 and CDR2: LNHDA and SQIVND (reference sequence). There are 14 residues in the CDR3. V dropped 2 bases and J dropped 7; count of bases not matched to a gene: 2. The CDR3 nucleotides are TGTGCCAGTAGTATATTAGCGGGGGGTAATGAGCAGTTCTTC. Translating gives CASSILAGGNEQFF. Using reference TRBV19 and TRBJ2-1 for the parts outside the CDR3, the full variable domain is DGGITQSPKYLFRKEGQNVTLSCEQNLNHDAMYWYRQDPGQGLRLIYYSQIVNDFQKGDIAEGYSVSREKKESFPLTVTSAQKNPTAFYLCASSILAGGNEQFFGPGTRLTVL.

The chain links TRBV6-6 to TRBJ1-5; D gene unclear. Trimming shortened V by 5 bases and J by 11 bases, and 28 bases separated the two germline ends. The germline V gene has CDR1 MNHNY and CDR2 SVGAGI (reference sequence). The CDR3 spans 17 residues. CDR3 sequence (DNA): TGTGCCAGCAGTCTATGGGATACGAGGAGTACCCCGCCGACCCAGCATTTT. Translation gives CASSLWDTRSTPPTQHF.

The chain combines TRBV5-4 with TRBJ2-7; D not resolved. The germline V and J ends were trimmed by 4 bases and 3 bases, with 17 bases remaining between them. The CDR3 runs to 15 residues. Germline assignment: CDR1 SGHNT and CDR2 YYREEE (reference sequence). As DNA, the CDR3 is TGTGCCAGCAGCGTTAAAGGCCCCCTGGTCTACGAGCAGTACTTC. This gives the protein CASSVKGPLVYEQYF.

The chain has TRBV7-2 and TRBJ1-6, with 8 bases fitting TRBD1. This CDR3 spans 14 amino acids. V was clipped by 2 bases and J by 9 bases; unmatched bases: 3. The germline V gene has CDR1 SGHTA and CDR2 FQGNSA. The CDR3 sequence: CASSLQGAGSPLHF. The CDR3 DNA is TGTGCCAGCAGCTTACAGGGGGCAGGTTCACCCCTCCACTTT.